This T cell receptor (beta chain) is drawn from a study of shared clonotypes between healthy human individuals. Overall study: The cohort had a couple of women and three men, ages 18 to 49. Three plates were used per donor for CD4 naive, three for CD4 memory, two for CD8 naive and one for CD8 memory. General study findings and limits: When naive CD4 clonotypes were compared across a few donors, 4% to 6.5% were shared. Sampling covered nothing but blood. Tissue TCR repertoires likely differ from those found in blood.

Only in-frame clones appear in the TCRdb table, and some are missing; sequencing was by immunoSEQ multiplex PCR. The repertoire holds about 700,000 clones, with 92% as singletons. Concerning this clone itself: Its antigen is not identified.

V lost 5 bases, J lost 10 bases, and 18 bases lay in between. The CDR3 has 14 residues. Per the germline V gene, CDR1 is LNHDA and CDR2 is SQIVND (reference sequence). Naive-designated CD8 cells lacked CD45RO, were positively enriched for CCR7, and omitted terminally differentiated effector memory CD45RA+ cells. This receptor was taken from a man aged 25-40 years in good health. The J gene is TRBJ2-1, the V gene TRBV19, with D possibly being TRBD2 (5 bases). The specimen sequenced was naive CD8+ T cells sorted from blood. For the CDR3, the DNA is TGTGCCAGTAGTGTAATCTTGACCGGGGAGGAGCAGTTCTTC. It specifies CASSVILTGEEQFF.